This entry is about one T cell receptor beta chain. The antigen is unknown. The V gene's germline CDR1 is MNHEY and CDR2 SVGAGI. V lost 6 bases and J lost 0, with 12 bases in between. This CDR3 contains 14 residues. The data derive from a study of T cell responses to AZD1222 COVID-19 vaccine. The table came from immunoSEQ multiplex PCR; TCRdb's copy has only in-frame clones and leaves some out. The sample lists 90,000 to 120,000 clones; 89% were seen once. Study-level points and caveats: Seropositivity was recorded at baseline in only 6 or 7 AZD1222 recipients. CD4 TCRs covered the whole spike, strongest at regions 160-218 and 743-854. Unmutated variant regions are reportedly targeted by nearly half of spike-specific TCRs. There were mostly white British donors and more females than males, and clonal diversity was possibly underestimated.

This chain uses TRBV6-5 with TRBJ2-7, with D unclear. The sample was peripheral blood, taken on day 0 of AZD1222 vaccination. The sequence was obtained from an adult in good health. The CDR3 DNA sequence: TGTGCCAGCAGGGCCAGTCGTAACTCCTACGAGCAGTACTTC. This codes for CASRASRNSYEQYF.